These 30 T cell receptor beta chains were all obtained from the same sample, sequenced in a study of T cell repertoires in cytomegalovirus infection. MiXCR, run by TCRdb on the reads, gives a single entry per CDR3 protein. The table has roughly 310,000 distinct CDR3 sequences, roughly a sixth seen once. The sequenced material came from PBMCs. These receptors were collected from a human donor in good health (CMV status not recorded). Some clones in this sample may be carry-over from other donors' samples.

This clonotype was observed many times. The chain links TRBV7-2 to TRBJ1-2; 7 positions agree with TRBD1. Germline CDR1 and CDR2: SGHTA and FQGNSA. With V trimmed by 5 bases and J by 8 bases, 8 bases remained unmatched. CDR3 length: 13 amino acids. The CDR3 DNA follows: TGTGCCAGCAGCACTCGACAGGGTCCCGGCTACACCTTC. Its protein product is CASSTRQGPGYTF. Supplemented by reference TRBV7-2 and TRBJ1-2, the full variable domain reads GAGVSQSPSNKVTEKGKDVELRCDPISGHTALYWYRQSLGQGLEFLIYFQGNSAPDKSGLPSDRFSAERTGGSVSTLTIQRTQQEDSAVYLCASSTRQGPGYTFGSGTRLTVV.

The genes are TRBV28 and TRBJ1-1; D not resolved. The CDR3 covers 13 residues. Germline V gives CDR1 MDHEN, CDR2 SYDVKM. V was shortened by 5 bases and J by 2 bases, with 9 bases between the two germline ends. This CDR3 reads CASSIFANTEAFF. In nucleotides, the CDR3 is TGTGCCAGCAGTATCTTTGCAAACACTGAAGCTTTCTTT.

The genes are TRBV4-1 and TRBJ1-2, with 8 nucleotides matching TRBD1. V was clipped by 4 bases and J by 6 bases; unmatched bases: 4. This CDR3 region has 13 residues. The germline V gene has CDR1 MGHRA and CDR2 YSYEKL. The CDR3 nucleotides read TGCGCCAGCAGCCTCCAGGGGGCGGATGGCTACACCTTC. Amino acid sequence: CASSLQGADGYTF.

The genes are TRBV15 and TRBJ1-1, with no clear D. The CDR3 has 16 residues. The germline gives CDR1 LNHNV, CDR2 YYDKDF (reference sequence). V dropped 0 bases and J dropped 3 bases, with 14 bases sitting between them. In DNA form, the CDR3 reads TGTGCCACCAGCAGAGATCTAGGGATGGGATACACTGAAGCTTTCTTT. Residues: CATSRDLGMGYTEAFF.

The chain has TRBV7-6 and TRBJ1-4, with no clear D. Germline-derived CDR1 and CDR2 are SGHVS and FNYEAQ. This CDR3 is 14 amino acids long. Trimming removed 1 base at V and 6 bases at J, with 9 bases between. CDR3 in DNA: TGTGCCAGCAGCTTAGGACAATCCGATGAAAAACTGTTTTTT. Its protein product is CASSLGQSDEKLFF.

This sequence joins TRBV6-6 and TRBJ2-7; possible D gene TRBD2, 5 bases. The germline V gene encodes CDR1 MNHNY and CDR2 SVGAGI (reference sequence). The V end lost 4 bases, the J end lost 10 bases, and 17 bases lay between the germline ends. This CDR3 has 13 amino acids. CDR3 in amino acids: CASSSELAARQYF. CDR3 nucleotides: TGTGCCAGCAGTTCGGAGCTAGCAGCCCGACAGTACTTC.

This chain uses TRBV5-5 with TRBJ1-6; tentatively, D is TRBD1 (5 bases). The length of the CDR3 is 15 residues. The V gene lost 1 base and the J gene lost 5 bases, with 10 bases spanning the gap. CDR1 is SGHKS and CDR2 is YYEKEE in the germline V gene (reference sequence). The CDR3 is CASSLSGGNNSPLHF. The CDR3 DNA is TGTGCCAGCAGCTTGTCGGGGGGGAATAATTCACCCCTCCACTTT.

The CDR3 here is CASSYLAGAGPTGELFF. DNA for the CDR3: TGTGCCAGCAGTTACCTAGCGGGGGCGGGACCCACCGGGGAGCTGTTTTTT. The chain carries TRBV6-5 and TRBJ2-2; TRBD2 aligns across 10 bases. Germline V gene data show CDR1 as MNHEY and CDR2 as SVGAGI. CDR3 length equals 17 residues. J gave up 4 bases and V 2 bases, and 7 bases lay outside the gene matches.

The chain employs TRBV2 and TRBJ2-4; possible D gene TRBD2, 5 bases. CDR1 is SNHLY, CDR2 FYNNEI, per germline. V lost 10 bases, J lost 6 bases, and 13 bases lay in between. The CDR3 extends over 12 amino acids. The CDR3 DNA reads as TGTGCCACCCAGAGCGGTAGAAACATTCAGTACTTC. It specifies CATQSGRNIQYF.

The J gene is TRBJ2-7, the V gene TRBV27, with 14 bases aligning to TRBD2. The length of the CDR3 is 15 residues. CDR1 is MNHEY, CDR2 SMNVEV, per germline (reference sequence). V lost 6 bases, J lost 2 bases, and 3 bases stayed unmatched. CDR3 residues: CASRRGLAGAYEQYF. The CDR3 DNA sequence: TGTGCCAGCAGGCGGGGACTAGCGGGGGCCTACGAGCAGTACTTC.

Many counts were recorded for this clonotype. The V and J genes are TRBV10-2 and TRBJ1-1, with no clear D. This CDR3 spans 12 amino acids. With 7 bases removed from V and 1 base from J, the gap between germline ends came to 7 bases. The germline V gene encodes CDR1 WSHSY and CDR2 SAAADI. CDR3 DNA sequence: TGCGCCAGCACGGCAAGGAACACTGAAGCTTTCTTT. Translating it yields CASTARNTEAFF.

This clonotype was picked up many times. The V gene is TRBV6-6, the J gene TRBJ1-1; D possibly corresponds to TRBD1 (5 bases). V shed 6 bases and J shed 0 bases, with 14 bases lying between them. Germline loops: CDR1 MNHNY, CDR2 SVGAGI (reference sequence). CDR3 length: 15 residues. The CDR3, as DNA: TGTGCCAGCAGCAGACGGGGGGATATGAACACTGAAGCTTTCTTT. Protein product: CASSRRGDMNTEAFF.

This clonotype came up a few times. The V call is TRBV20-1, the J call TRBJ1-5, with 7 positions matching TRBD1. Trimming removed 6 bases from V and 5 bases from J; junction bases left unmatched: 7. CDR3 size: 13 residues. The germline V gene has CDR1 DFQATT and CDR2 SNEGSKA (reference sequence). The CDR3 region is CSAAQGGYQPQHF. DNA of the CDR3: TGCAGTGCCGCGCAGGGGGGTTATCAGCCCCAGCATTTT.

This clonotype was observed many times. The CDR3 region has the DNA TGTGCCAGCAGCTTAGGAGGGAGGAATCAGCCCCAGCATTTT. Protein: CASSLGGRNQPQHF. The chain is built from TRBV7-6 and TRBJ1-5; no reliable D call. V was pared by 1 base and J by 4 bases, with 8 bases between. There are 14 residues in the CDR3. Per the germline V gene, CDR1 is SGHVS and CDR2 is FNYEAQ. Combining the CDR3 with reference TRBV7-6 and TRBJ1-5 gives the whole variable domain GAGVSQSPRYKVTKRGQDVALRCDPISGHVSLYWYRQALGQGPEFLTYFNYEAQQDKSGLPNDRFSAERPEGSISTLTIQRTEQRDSAMYRCASSLGGRNQPQHFGDGTRLSIL.

This clonotype was detected many times. The chain recombines TRBV7-9 with TRBJ1-2; TRBD1 might be the D (6 bases). Germline assignment: CDR1 SEHNR and CDR2 FQNEAQ (reference sequence). V was clipped by 0 bases and J by 8 bases, with 13 bases between them. The CDR3 is made up of 14 amino acids. The CDR3 protein is CASSLAEAGDGYTF. CDR3 coding DNA: TGTGCCAGCAGCTTAGCTGAGGCAGGGGACGGCTACACCTTC.

For this clonotype: One junction end does not reproduce the germline sequence, and a read error may be involved. The V gene is TRBV4-1, the J gene TRBJ1-4; 9 nucleotides align to TRBD1. Germline values: CDR1 MGHRA, CDR2 YSYEKL. The CDR3 covers 15 residues. CDR3 sequence: CASSQKQGANEKLSF. DNA for the CDR3: TGTGCCAGCAGCCAAAAACAGGGGGCGAATGAAAAACTGTCTTTT.

Ten or more counts support this clonotype. V and J are TRBV4-2 and TRBJ1-1; tentatively, D is TRBD1 (6 bases). The CDR3 has 16 residues. Germline V gene sequence: CDR1 LGHNA, CDR2 YNFKEQ. V lost 1 base to trimming and J lost 4 bases, with 16 bases between them. The CDR3 spells CASSQAGAGIGTEAFF. The CDR3 region has the DNA TGTGCCAGCAGCCAAGCAGGGGCAGGTATTGGCACTGAAGCTTTCTTT.

Concerning this clonotype: As the CDR3 is not closed by the conserved phenylalanine or tryptophan, this likely results from a read error. This sequence joins TRBV20-1 and TRBJ2-5; 10 positions match TRBD1. The CDR3 is 16 residues long. Germline V CDR1 and CDR2: DFQATT, SNEGSKA (reference sequence). The V and J ends lost 6 bases and 5 bases, in that order; junction bases with no gene match: 15. The CDR3 region has the DNA TGCAGTGCCCTACCTACCCCGGGACAGGGGATCGAGACCCAGTACTCC. Residues: CSALPTPGQGIETQYS.

V is TRBV20-1 and J is TRBJ2-3; D is unclear. Germline V gene sequence: CDR1 DFQATT, CDR2 SNEGSKA (reference sequence). V was pared by 4 bases and J by 0 bases, with 11 bases between. The CDR3 covers 14 residues. CDR3: CSAIVSSSTDTQYF. Written as DNA, the CDR3 is TGCAGTGCTATTGTCTCATCTAGCACAGATACGCAGTATTTT.

The chain links TRBV20-1 to TRBJ2-5; TRBD2 matches at 12 bases. The germline gives CDR1 DFQATT, CDR2 SNEGSKA (reference sequence). The CDR3 has 14 amino acids. The ends lost 3 bases at V and 5 bases at J; junction bases unmatched: 4. The chain's CDR3 is CSASPGLAGETQYF. The CDR3 DNA reads as TGCAGTGCTAGTCCGGGACTAGCGGGTGAGACCCAGTACTTC.

The chain recombines TRBV6-5 with TRBJ1-1, with D uncertain. The ends were cut back, 2 bases at V and 10 bases at J, with 14 bases in the middle. This CDR3 contains 13 residues. The V gene's germline CDR1 is MNHEY and CDR2 SVGAGI. The CDR3: CASSYQSGNGAFF. Here the CDR3 DNA reads TGTGCCAGCAGTTACCAGTCAGGTAACGGAGCTTTCTTT.

DNA of the CDR3: TGTGCCAGCAGCGGGACAGGGGGCACCACTGAAGCTTTCTTT. It translates to CASSGTGGTTEAFF. V and J are TRBV2 and TRBJ1-1, with 12 bases identical to TRBD1. Germline CDR1 is SNHLY and CDR2 is FYNNEI. J was trimmed by 4 bases and V by 6 bases; bases with no gene match: 3. The CDR3 is made up of 14 amino acids.

At least ten counts were recorded for this clonotype. The chain employs TRBV6-6 and TRBJ2-7; D call uncertain. The CDR3 sequence is 17 residues long. CDR1 and CDR2 from the germline V gene are MNHNY and SVGAGI (reference sequence). V was shortened by 2 bases and J by 0 bases, with 17 bases between the two germline ends. CDR3 loop: CASSYGSPQLASYEQYF. The CDR3 DNA follows: TGTGCCAGCAGTTACGGGTCTCCCCAGCTCGCCTCCTACGAGCAGTACTTC.

This clonotype was seen more than once but under ten times. This chain joins TRBV10-3 and TRBJ1-5; D ambiguous. From germline, CDR1 is ENHRY and CDR2 SYGVKD. Deletions cut 2 bases from V and 1 base from J, with 9 bases between. The CDR3 spans 15 residues. CDR3: CAISEGRESNQPQHF. The CDR3 coding sequence is TGTGCCATCAGTGAGGGTCGGGAGAGCAATCAGCCCCAGCATTTT.

This clonotype was counted at least ten times. The chain joins TRBV6-5 to TRBJ1-6; 7 bases map to TRBD1. The CDR3 consists of 15 residues. V was pared by 4 bases and J by 10 bases, with 10 bases of the junction left unmatched. Per germline, CDR1 MNHEY and CDR2 SVGAGI. The CDR3 sequence: CASSSPTGRASPLHF. The CDR3 bases are TGTGCCAGCAGTTCCCCGACAGGGCGGGCCTCACCCCTCCACTTT.

This clonotype has a handful of counts. J is TRBJ2-1 and V is TRBV6-5, with 7 bases matching TRBD2. V lost 5 bases to trimming and J lost 8 bases; unmatched junction nucleotides: 18. This CDR3 spans 17 amino acids. CDR1 is MNHEY and CDR2 is SVGAGI in the germline V gene. This CDR3 reads CASSGPGRGSFGYEQFF. The CDR3 DNA is TGTGCCAGCAGTGGCCCGGGGAGGGGAAGTTTTGGTTATGAGCAGTTCTTC.

This clonotype showed up just a few times. The chain recombines TRBV7-2 with TRBJ2-7; D unclear. Germline loops: CDR1 SGHTA, CDR2 FQGNSA. The CDR3 covers 13 residues. The ends were cut back, 4 bases at V and 7 bases at J, with 14 bases in the middle. Written as DNA, the CDR3 is TGTGCCAGCAGCTCACCCCAAGAACGGGAGCAGTACTTC. Its translation: CASSSPQEREQYF. Together with reference TRBV7-2 and TRBJ2-7, the CDR3 gives the full variable domain: GAGVSQSPSNKVTEKGKDVELRCDPISGHTALYWYRQSLGQGLEFLIYFQGNSAPDKSGLPSDRFSAERTGGSVSTLTIQRTQQEDSAVYLCASSSPQEREQYFGPGTRLTVT.

This clonotype was seen only a few times. The chain combines TRBV20-1 with TRBJ2-1; TRBD2 might be the D (7 bases). This CDR3 is 16 amino acids long. Germline lookup yields CDR1 DFQATT and CDR2 SNEGSKA (reference sequence). V lost 6 bases and J 0 bases, leaving 18 bases between the germline ends. The CDR3 nucleotides are TGCAGTGCCGAGAGGCGGGGGCCCCGCTCCTACAATGAGCAGTTCTTC. This translates into CSAERRGPRSYNEQFF.

This clonotype was seen once. J is TRBJ1-5 and V is TRBV19; 7 bases are a match to TRBD1. CDR3 length: 15 residues. Germline CDR1 LNHDA, CDR2 SQIVND (reference sequence). Trimming at V came to 3 bases and at J to 5 bases, leaving 7 bases not matched to a gene. This CDR3 reads CASSITTDRDQPQHF. CDR3 nucleotide sequence: TGTGCCAGTAGTATCACCACTGACAGGGATCAGCCCCAGCATTTT.

The chain recombines TRBV6-6 with TRBJ1-2; a weak D match, TRBD1 (5 bases). V was cut by 6 bases and J by 3 bases, with 8 bases left in between. Germline V lookup: CDR1 MNHNY, CDR2 SVGAGI (reference sequence). The CDR3 totals 12 residues. CDR3 sequence reads: CASRRGDYGYTF. The CDR3 nucleotides are TGTGCCAGCAGGAGGGGAGACTATGGCTACACCTTC.